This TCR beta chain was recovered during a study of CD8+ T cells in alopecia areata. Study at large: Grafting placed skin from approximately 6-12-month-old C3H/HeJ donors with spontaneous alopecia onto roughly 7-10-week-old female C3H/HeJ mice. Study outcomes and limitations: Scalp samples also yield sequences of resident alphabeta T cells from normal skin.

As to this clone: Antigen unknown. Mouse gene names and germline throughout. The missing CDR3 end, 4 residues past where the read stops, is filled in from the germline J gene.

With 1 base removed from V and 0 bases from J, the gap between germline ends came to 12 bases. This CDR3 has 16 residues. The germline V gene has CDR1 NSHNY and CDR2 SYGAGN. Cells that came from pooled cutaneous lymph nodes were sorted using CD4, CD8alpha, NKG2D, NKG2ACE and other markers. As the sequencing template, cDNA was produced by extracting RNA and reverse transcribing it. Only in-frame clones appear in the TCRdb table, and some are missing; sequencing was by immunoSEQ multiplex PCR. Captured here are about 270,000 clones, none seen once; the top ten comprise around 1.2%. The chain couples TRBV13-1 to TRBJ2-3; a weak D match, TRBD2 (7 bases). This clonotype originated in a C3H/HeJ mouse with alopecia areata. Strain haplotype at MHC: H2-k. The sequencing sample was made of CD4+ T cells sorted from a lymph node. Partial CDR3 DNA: TGTGCCAGCAGTGATAGGGGGGGGACTAGTGCAGAA. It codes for CASSDRGGTSAE. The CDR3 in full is CASSDRGGTSAETLYF.